These T cell receptor beta chains were read from a single sample in a study of T cells in localized non-small cell lung cancer. Assay used: immunoSEQ multiplex PCR; TCRdb lists only in-frame clones, some missing. The sample yields about 64,000 clones, 75% to 85% seen once. The specimen comprised PBMCs, sampled before any cancer treatment. All receptors come from a man between 40 and 69 years old with stage II lung adenocarcinoma. Both conserved end residues are part of each CDR3. D genes are given only for firm matches. Only part of the rows carry a size: once, few, many, or a class if the clone is expanded.

>TRBJ1-2|few|TRBD1|TRBV12-5
TGTGCTAGTGGTTTGGTAAGACAGGGTGAGGATGGCTACACCTTC
CASGLVRQGEDGYTF
>TRBJ2-3|.|TRBD2|TRBV19
TGTGCCAGTAACTCGGGCGGGAGTAGCACAGATACGCAGTATTTT
CASNSGGSSTDTQYF
>TRBJ1-2|.|TRBD1|TRBV7-3
TGTGCCAGCAGCTTAACGGCCGACAGGGTCTATGGCTACACCTTC
CASSLTADRVYGYTF
>TRBJ2-6|once|.|TRBV10-1
TGCGTTCCTGGGGCCAACGTCCTGACTTTC
CVPGANVLTF
>TRBJ2-5|.|TRBD2|TRBV28
TGTGCCAGCACCTCGAGCGGGACTGAGACCCAGTACTTC
CASTSSGTETQYF
>TRBJ1-2|.|TRBD1|TRBV6-6
TGTGCCAGCAGTTATGGGACAGGGAGGGGCTACACCTTC
CASSYGTGRGYTF
>TRBJ1-5|few|.|TRBV6-6
TGTGCCAGCAGTCAAGGGAGGGATAGCAATCAGCCCCAGCATTTT
CASSQGRDSNQPQHF
>TRBJ1-2|.|.|TRBV18
TGTGCCAGCTCCCCCGCAGGCTCCGGGGACTATGGCTACACCTTC
CASSPAGSGDYGYTF
>TRBJ1-2|.|.|TRBV6-5
TGTGCCAGCAGTGCACAGGTCGCTAACTATGGCTACACCTTC
CASSAQVANYGYTF
>TRBJ1-1|.|TRBD1|TRBV9
TGTGCCAGCAGCGCGAGTGCAGGGGGAATGAACACTGAAGCTTTCTTT
CASSASAGGMNTEAFF
>TRBJ1-5|.|.|TRBV6-6
TGTGCCAGCGGGCAGGGCCGGGGTCAGCCCCAGCATTTT
CASGQGRGQPQHF
>TRBJ2-1|.|.|TRBV5-8
TGTGCCAGCAACCCCCTTAATTACAATGAGCAGTTCTTC
CASNPLNYNEQFF
>TRBJ2-1|.|.|TRBV2
TGTGCCAGCAGTGAAGACGGGGGTTCCTACAATGAGCAGTTCTTC
CASSEDGGSYNEQFF
>TRBJ2-5|few|TRBD2|TRBV29-1
TGCAGCGCCGAAGGGGCTAGCGGCCAAGAGACCCAGTACTTC
CSAEGASGQETQYF
>TRBJ2-2|.|.|TRBV5-1
TGCGCCAGCAGCCCCGGGGATCGTGGGGCCGGGGAGCTGTTTTTT
CASSPGDRGAGELFF
>TRBJ2-6|.|.|TRBV12-5
TGTGCTAGTGGTTTGGGGGGACACTGGACCTCTGGGGCCAACGTCCTGACTTTC
CASGLGGHWTSGANVLTF
>TRBJ2-3|.|.|TRBV2
TGTGCCAGCAGTGACGGTGGGGTTGCAGATACGCAGTATTTT
CASSDGGVADTQYF
>TRBJ1-1|.|.|TRBV5-4
TGTGCCAGCAGCCAAACCCAGGCGGCTGAAGCTTTCTTT
CASSQTQAAEAFF
>TRBJ2-2|.|.|TRBV4-1
TGCGCCAGCAGCCAAGACCGAACCGGGGTATGGGCCGGGGAGCTGTTTTTT
CASSQDRTGVWAGELFF
>TRBJ1-5|few|TRBD1|TRBV19
TGTGCCAGTAGTAGGGGGACAGGGACCCGAAATCAGCCCCAGCATTTT
CASSRGTGTRNQPQHF
>TRBJ1-2|few|TRBD1|TRBV19
TGTGCCAGTAGGGCTGACAGGGTTGATGGCTACACCTTC
CASRADRVDGYTF
>TRBJ2-1|.|.|TRBV5-6
TGTGCCAGCAGCTTGGTGGAGGATAGGAAGTTCTTC
CASSLVEDRKFF
>TRBJ1-1|.|.|TRBV6-1
TGTGCCAGCAGTGAAGCTGGGATTCGAACTGAAGCTTTCTTT
CASSEAGIRTEAFF
>TRBJ1-2|.|.|TRBV7-9
TGTGCCAGCAGTCTTATCGACATCTATGGCTACACCTTC
CASSLIDIYGYTF
>TRBJ2-7|few|.|TRBV15
TGTGCCACCAGCAGAGTTGGGGGCTACGAGCAGTACTTC
CATSRVGGYEQYF
>TRBJ1-4|.|.|TRBV5-1
TGCGCCAGCAGCTTCGGCCAACAGGAAGAGGGTGAAAAACTGTTTTTT
CASSFGQQEEGEKLFF
>TRBJ2-1|.|TRBD2|TRBV2
TGTGCCAGCAGTGACCCTAGCGGGAGAGCCTACAATGAGCAGTTCTTC
CASSDPSGRAYNEQFF
>TRBJ1-5|.|.|TRBV27
TGTGCCAGCAGTTGGAGGGTTCGGCAGCCCCAGCATTTT
CASSWRVRQPQHF
>TRBJ2-1|once|.|TRBV29-1
TGCAGCGTCACACAGGGTTACAATGAGCAGTTCTTC
CSVTQGYNEQFF
>TRBJ2-6|.|.|TRBV18
TGTGCCAGCTCAACACAGGGTTCTGGGGCCAACGTCCTGACTTTC
CASSTQGSGANVLTF
>TRBJ2-2|.|TRBD2|TRBV27
TGTGCCAGCAGTTTACGGGCTAGCGGGAGGCCCGGGGAGCTGTTTTTT
CASSLRASGRPGELFF
>TRBJ1-5|.|.|TRBV10-1
TGCGCCAGCAGTGAGTCGCACAGAATTGCGGGGAGGAATCAGCCCCAGCATTTT
CASSESHRIAGRNQPQHF
>TRBJ1-5|.|.|TRBV7-9
TGTGCCAGCAGTGAGGGTAGCAATCAGCCCCAGCATTTT
CASSEGSNQPQHF